A selection of T cell receptor beta chains follows, all from one sample in a study of blood T cell repertoires in COVID-19. The table came from immunoSEQ multiplex PCR; TCRdb's copy has only in-frame clones and leaves some out. The repertoire holds roughly 570,000 clones, roughly nine tenths seen once, with less than 9.5% in the top ten. Sequenced: peripheral blood. Receptors were obtained from a woman between 45 and 65 years old with COVID-19, enrolled during active disease. Each CDR3 is given with its conserved first and last residue. D genes are given only for firm matches. Clone size, where shown, is once, few, many, or a class for clones that have expanded.

TRBJ2-4	-	TRBV19	-	TGTGCCAGTAGTATTGAGGACATTCAGTACTTC	CASSIEDIQYF
TRBJ2-1	TRBD1	TRBV6-1	-	TGTGCCAGCAGTGGGTTCAGCCGGGACAGCTACAATGAGCAGTTCTTC	CASSGFSRDSYNEQFF
TRBJ2-5	TRBD2	TRBV12-3/TRBV12-4	-	TGTGCCAGCAGTATAGGAGCGGGGGAGACCCAGTACTTC	CASSIGAGETQYF
TRBJ1-3	-	TRBV30	-	TGTGCCTCCGACCACGGGGTTTTTGGAAACACCATATATTTT	CASDHGVFGNTIYF
TRBJ1-6	TRBD1	TRBV9	-	TGTGCCAGCAGCGCCGGGACAGAAGGGGATTCACCCCTCCACTTT	CASSAGTEGDSPLHF
TRBJ1-3	-	TRBV5-1	-	TGCGCCAGCAGCTTGGTTGGCGGGTCTTACGGAAACACCATATATTTT	CASSLVGGSYGNTIYF
TRBJ2-3	-	TRBV12-3/TRBV12-4	-	TGTGCCAGCAGTACAACAGGGCCGGATACGCAGTATTTT	CASSTTGPDTQYF
TRBJ2-7	-	TRBV27	-	TGTGCCAGCAGACCCCTAGGGCAGGGGAGAAACGAGCAGTACTTC	CASRPLGQGRNEQYF
TRBJ1-5	-	TRBV5-5	-	TGTGCCAGCAGTCCCAGACTTAGCAATCAGCCCCAGCATTTT	CASSPRLSNQPQHF
TRBJ1-2	-	TRBV5-1	few	TGCGCCAGCAGCCCATCCGCAAGGTTTCGGGGCTATGGCTACACCTTC	CASSPSARFRGYGYTF
TRBJ1-1	-	TRBV19	-	TGTGCCAGTAGATGGGACACATTGAACACTGAAGCTTTCTTT	CASRWDTLNTEAFF
TRBJ2-3	-	TRBV7-9	-	TGTGCCAGCAGCCCACTCGGTTCTCTGCGAGCAGATACGCAGTATTTT	CASSPLGSLRADTQYF
TRBJ2-7	TRBD2	TRBV5-1	once	TGCGCCAGCACTAGCGGGGGGGCCTACGAGCAGTACTTC	CASTSGGAYEQYF
TRBJ2-3	-	TRBV7-8	-	TGTGCCAGCAGCTTATTAGCGGTCCTTTTGCCAGATACGCAGTATTTT	CASSLLAVLLPDTQYF
TRBJ2-3	TRBD2	TRBV5-1	-	TGCGCCAGCAACAACGGGACTAGCCTTACGCATACGCAGTATTTT	CASNNGTSLTHTQYF
TRBJ2-7	-	TRBV7-9	few	TGTGCCAGCAGCCTAGACGACAGCTCCTACGAGCAGTACTTC	CASSLDDSSYEQYF
TRBJ1-2	TRBD1	TRBV5-1	few	TGCGCCAGCAGAAGAGGGACAGGGGCATGGGGCGATGGCTACACCTTC	CASRRGTGAWGDGYTF
TRBJ2-3	-	TRBV2	-	TGTGCCAGCAGTGCAGCAGATACGCAGTATTTT	CASSAADTQYF
TRBJ2-2	-	TRBV28	-	TGTGCCAGCAGTTTCTTTAATCCCGGGGAGCTGTTTTTT	CASSFFNPGELFF
TRBJ1-1	-	TRBV7-9	-	TGTGCCAGCAGCCGGGGGATCACTGAAGCTTTCTTT	CASSRGITEAFF
TRBJ2-2	-	TRBV5-1	-	TGCGCCAGCAGCTTGGATGCGGGCTTCGGCGGCACCGGGGAGCTGTTTTTT	CASSLDAGFGGTGELFF
TRBJ2-1	-	TRBV6-5	-	TGTGCCAGCACTGGGGAGACAGGAGTGTACAATGAGCAGTTCTTC	CASTGETGVYNEQFF
TRBJ1-1	-	TRBV5-1	-	TGCGCCAGCAGCTTGGAACAAAACACTGAAGCTTTCTTT	CASSLEQNTEAFF
TRBJ2-5	-	TRBV7-8	-	TGTGCCAGCAGCTTAGCGGAGTACCAAGAGACCCAGTACTTC	CASSLAEYQETQYF
TRBJ1-2	-	TRBV12-3/TRBV12-4	few	TGTGCCAGCGGGATGGGGCACAGCTATGGCTACACCTTC	CASGMGHSYGYTF
TRBJ1-1	-	TRBV10-3	-	TGTGCCATCAGCGGCGGGGGGAACACTGAAGCTTTCTTT	CAISGGGNTEAFF
TRBJ2-3	TRBD1	TRBV7-3	-	TGTGCCAGCAGCCTCCGACAGGGTGGAGATACGCAGTATTTT	CASSLRQGGDTQYF
TRBJ2-3	-	TRBV19	-	TGTGCCAGTACCCTCAGTGCAGAGTATTTT	CASTLSAEYF
TRBJ1-1	-	TRBV28	-	TGTGCCATAAGGGGCAGTTTGAACACTGAAGCTTTCTTT	CAIRGSLNTEAFF
TRBJ1-1	TRBD1	TRBV3-1/TRBV3-2	-	TGTGCCGGCAGCCAACGGGACAGGGTGTACACTGAAGCTTTCTTT	CAGSQRDRVYTEAFF
TRBJ2-5	TRBD1	TRBV30	-	TGTGCCTGGAGTGTAACAGGGGGAGAGACCCAGTACTTC	CAWSVTGGETQYF
TRBJ1-5	TRBD1	TRBV28	-	TGTGCCAGCAGGGACAGGGGCTTCCAGCCCCAGCATTTT	CASRDRGFQPQHF
TRBJ2-5	TRBD1	TRBV30	-	TGTGCCTCCGCGACAGGGCTCTTGGAGACCCAGTACTTC	CASATGLLETQYF
TRBJ2-1	-	TRBV3-1/TRBV3-2	once	TGTGCCAGCAGCCCCATAACGGGGTATGAGCAGTTCTTC	CASSPITGYEQFF
TRBJ1-1	-	TRBV29-1	-	TGCAGCGTTGATCGCGGTCTTCTCGGAACTGAAGCTTTCTTT	CSVDRGLLGTEAFF
TRBJ2-3	TRBD2	TRBV7-2	-	TGTGCCAGCAGCTTAGCTAGCGGGGGCGATACGCAGTATTTT	CASSLASGGDTQYF
TRBJ1-4	-	TRBV5-1	-	TGCGCCAGCAGCGACGGGACATCAACTAATGAAAAACTGTTTTTT	CASSDGTSTNEKLFF
TRBJ2-3	-	TRBV5-1	-	TGCGCCAGCAGCTTGGCCGGGGAGCCAGATACGCAGTATTTT	CASSLAGEPDTQYF
TRBJ2-1	-	TRBV6-1	-	TGTGCCAGCAGTGAACTAGCCGGTGAGCAGTTCTTC	CASSELAGEQFF
TRBJ2-3	-	TRBV10-3	-	TGTGCCATCAGTGAGGGACAGACAGATACGCAGTATTTT	CAISEGQTDTQYF
TRBJ1-5	TRBD1	TRBV19	few	TGTGCCAGTAGTACCGGGACAGATAGTCAGCCCCAGCATTTT	CASSTGTDSQPQHF
TRBJ1-5	-	TRBV19	-	TGTGCCAGTAGTCCAAGACAGATAATAGGGCAGCCCCAGCATTTT	CASSPRQIIGQPQHF
TRBJ1-2	-	TRBV2	few	TGTGCCAGCAGTGAATTGGGGCAAATGGTTAACTATGGCTACACCTTC	CASSELGQMVNYGYTF
TRBJ1-6	-	TRBV7-2	-	TGTGCCAGCAGCTCGATTGAACCGGGACACCCCCTCCACTTT	CASSSIEPGHPLHF